Shown below are 18 T cell receptor beta chains from a single sample sequenced in a study of shared clonotypes between healthy human individuals. Produced via immunoSEQ multiplex PCR; TCRdb's table is partial and in-frame only. The repertoire has some 2,100,000 clones, around 95% of them found once; the top ten carry around 0.13%. The sequenced sample was naive CD4+ T cells sorted from blood. Noted subset: CD45RA+ positively selected. The receptor source for this set is a man aged 18-30 years in good health.

This sequence joins TRBV19 and TRBJ2-5, with 15 bases aligning to TRBD2. Germline CDR1 and CDR2: LNHDA and SQIVND (reference sequence). The V and J ends lost 3 bases and 5 bases, in that order; junction bases with no gene match: 4. The CDR3 totals 16 residues. CDR3 sequence reads: CASSIRGLAGGETQYF. The CDR3 bases are TGTGCCAGTAGTATTCGGGGACTAGCGGGGGGCGAGACCCAGTACTTC.

The chain has TRBV4-1 and TRBJ2-3; 8 nucleotides line up with TRBD1. Germline CDR1 and CDR2: MGHRA and YSYEKL. The CDR3 has 16 amino acids. Trimming cost V 0 bases and J 4 bases; bases outside gene matches: 6. The CDR3 DNA follows: TGCGCCAGCAGCCAAGAGACAGGACAGGGCGCAGATACGCAGTATTTT. Translation gives CASSQETGQGADTQYF.

To note about this clone: This same CDR3 is encoded by further DNA sequences in the sample. This chain's CDR3 is CASSQGQGSYNEQFF. The CDR3 bases are TGCGCCAGCAGCCAGGGACAGGGATCCTACAATGAGCAGTTCTTC. The chain joins TRBV4-1 to TRBJ2-1, with 9 bases that match TRBD1. V trimming: 3 bases; J trimming: 1 base; junction bases outside the gene matches: 1. Germline CDR1 reads MGHRA; CDR2 reads YSYEKL. This CDR3 is 15 amino acids long.

J is TRBJ1-2 and V is TRBV5-4, with D tentatively TRBD1 (6 bases). There are 14 residues in the CDR3. From germline, CDR1 is SGHNT and CDR2 YYREEE (reference sequence). V lost 3 bases and J lost 2, with 11 bases in between. As DNA, the CDR3 is TGTGCCAGCAGCTCTGCTACAGGGAACTATGGCTACACCTTC. It specifies CASSSATGNYGYTF.

This sequence joins TRBV11-1 and TRBJ2-5; no definite D call. Per the germline V gene, CDR1 is SGHAT and CDR2 is FQDESV (reference sequence). The CDR3 is 14 amino acids. The V end lost 5 bases, the J end lost 2 bases, and 12 bases lay between the germline ends. The CDR3 DNA sequence: TGTGCCAGCAGCCCATTCTTTGGGCAAGAGACCCAGTACTTC. Residues: CASSPFFGQETQYF.

The rearrangement uses TRBV10-3 and TRBJ1-3; no reliable D call. Trimming removed 0 bases at V and 4 bases at J, with 13 bases between. The germline gives CDR1 ENHRY, CDR2 SYGVKD. The CDR3 is 16 amino acids. CDR3 nucleotides: TGTGCCATCAGTGAGTCTAGTACGGGTACGGGAAACACCATATATTTT. It is translated as CAISESSTGTGNTIYF.

To note about this clone: This CDR3 is also generated by other DNA sequences in the sample. The chain uses TRBV27 and TRBJ2-2; D not certain. Germline values: CDR1 MNHEY, CDR2 SMNVEV (reference sequence). V was trimmed by 2 bases and J by 2 bases, leaving 9 bases between them. The CDR3 runs to 15 residues. CDR3 loop: CASSLRGANTGELFF. CDR3 bases: TGTGCCAGCAGTTTACGCGGAGCAAACACCGGGGAGCTGTTTTTT.

The chain uses TRBV5-8 and TRBJ2-5; possibly TRBD1 for D (6 bases). The CDR3 covers 14 residues. The V end was cut by 0 bases, the J end by 6 bases, with 12 bases between. Germline CDR1 and CDR2: SGHTS and YDEGEE. CDR3 residues: CASSLAGTMQTQYF. The CDR3 coding sequence is TGTGCCAGCAGCTTGGCTGGGACAATGCAGACCCAGTACTTC.

The chain recombines TRBV30 with TRBJ1-1; D may be TRBD1 (6 bases). Trimming took off 3 bases at V and 3 bases at J, with 17 bases between the two ends. The CDR3 consists of 15 residues. The germline CDR1 and CDR2 sequences are GTSNPN and SVGIG (reference sequence). For the CDR3, the DNA is TGTGCCTGGAGCCGAAACAGGGTTTTGGACACTGAAGCTTTCTTT. It encodes CAWSRNRVLDTEAFF.

V gene TRBV12-5 combines with J gene TRBJ2-4, with TRBD2 matching over 12 bases. The CDR3 loop spans 19 amino acids. The junction had 20 bases not matched to a gene; V was cut back by 6 bases and J by 8 bases. Germline V CDR1 and CDR2: LGHNT, FRNRAP. In nucleotides, the CDR3 is TGTGCTAGTGGCCGGGAGATTCCTTGGACTAGCGGGGAAAGGCACATTCAGTACTTC. Its translation: CASGREIPWTSGERHIQYF.

The genes are TRBV7-9 and TRBJ1-1, with 7 bases identical to TRBD1. Germline CDR1 SEHNR, CDR2 FQNEAQ (reference sequence). Trimming at V came to 0 bases and at J to 0 bases, leaving 1 base not matched to a gene. The CDR3 sequence is 15 residues long. DNA of the CDR3: TGTGCCAGCAGCTTAGCAGGGGGCATGAACACTGAAGCTTTCTTT. Its protein is CASSLAGGMNTEAFF.

V is TRBV7-9 and J is TRBJ1-5; unclear D gene. The CDR3 totals 14 residues. CDR1 is SEHNR, CDR2 FQNEAQ, per germline (reference sequence). The CDR3 spells CATGGDGSNQPQHF. The CDR3 DNA is TGTGCTACCGGCGGCGACGGTAGCAATCAGCCCCAGCATTTT.

The chain has TRBV18 and TRBJ1-5; 10 nucleotides line up with TRBD1. The germline gives CDR1 KGHSH, CDR2 LQKENI. V dropped 3 bases and J dropped 0; count of bases not matched to a gene: 2. The CDR3 is made up of 16 amino acids. CDR3 loop: CASSPGQGNSNQPQHF. The CDR3 region has the DNA TGTGCCAGCTCACCGGGACAGGGGAATAGCAATCAGCCCCAGCATTTT.

The rearrangement uses TRBV5-1 and TRBJ2-1; weak D call: TRBD1 (5 bases). CDR1 is SGHRS, CDR2 YFSETQ, per germline. This CDR3 comprises 14 residues. V was shortened by 0 bases and J by 7 bases, with 11 bases between the two germline ends. The CDR3 here is CASSLGGESNEQFF. CDR3 nucleotides: TGCGCCAGCAGCTTGGGGGGCGAATCGAATGAGCAGTTCTTC.

This chain links TRBV5-1 with TRBJ2-7; the D gene is possibly TRBD1 (5 bases). Trimming took 1 base from V and 6 from J, leaving 8 bases between them. This CDR3 is built from 12 residues. Germline loops: CDR1 SGHRS, CDR2 YFSETQ. CDR3 loop: CASSLQGTEQYF. CDR3 coding DNA: TGCGCCAGCAGCTTGCAGGGTACCGAGCAGTACTTC. The full variable domain, with the rest looked up from reference TRBV5-1 and TRBJ2-7, is KAGVTQTPRYLIKTRGQQVTLSCSPISGHRSVSWYQQTPGQGLQFLFEYFSETQRNKGNFPGRFSGRQFSNSRSEMNVSTLELGDSALYLCASSLQGTEQYFGPGTRLTVT.

The rearrangement links TRBV19 to TRBJ2-7; 7 nucleotides agree with TRBD1. Germline values: CDR1 LNHDA, CDR2 SQIVND (reference sequence). The CDR3 extends over 14 amino acids. The J segment lost 3 bases and the V segment lost 5 bases, leaving 7 bases of the junction unmatched. CDR3 loop: CASSSTGRVYEQYF. Written as DNA, the CDR3 is TGTGCCAGTAGTTCGACAGGGCGAGTCTACGAGCAGTACTTC.

The gene calls are TRBV18 and TRBJ2-5, with D hard to call. V gave up 3 bases and J gave up 5 bases, with 16 bases separating them. This CDR3 has 15 residues. Germline assignment: CDR1 KGHSH and CDR2 LQKENI. The CDR3 DNA reads TGTGCCAGCTCACCCGCGTTTTTCATAGGGGAGACCCAGTACTTC. Translation gives CASSPAFFIGETQYF.

The gene calls are TRBV18 and TRBJ2-7; D remains unclear. Between the trimmed V and J ends, which lost 6 bases and 2 bases, there was a span of 17 bases. Germline loops: CDR1 KGHSH, CDR2 LQKENI. The CDR3 is 15 residues long. DNA for the CDR3: TGTGCCAGCTCCGACCAGTGGGCCGGACCCTACGAGCAGTACTTC. Its protein is CASSDQWAGPYEQYF. The whole variable domain, remainder taken from reference TRBV18 and TRBJ2-7, is NAGVMQNPRHLVRRRGQEARLRCSPMKGHSHVYWYRQLPEEGLKFMVYLQKENIIDESGMPKERFSAEFPKEGPSILRIQQVVRGDSAAYFCASSDQWAGPYEQYFGPGTRLTVT.